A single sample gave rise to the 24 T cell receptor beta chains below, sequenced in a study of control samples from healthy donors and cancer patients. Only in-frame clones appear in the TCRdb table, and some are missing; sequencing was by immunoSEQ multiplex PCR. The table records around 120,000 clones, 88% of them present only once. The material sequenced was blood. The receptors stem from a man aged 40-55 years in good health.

In nucleotides, the CDR3 is TGTGCCAGCAGCTTTCGACAGGTGAGGAACACTGAAGCTTTCTTT. It is translated as CASSFRQVRNTEAFF. This chain joins TRBV7-2 and TRBJ1-1; tentatively, D is TRBD1 (6 bases). The CDR3 extends over 15 amino acids. V lost 3 bases to trimming and J lost 1 base, with 12 bases between them. From germline, CDR1 is SGHTA and CDR2 FQGNSA.

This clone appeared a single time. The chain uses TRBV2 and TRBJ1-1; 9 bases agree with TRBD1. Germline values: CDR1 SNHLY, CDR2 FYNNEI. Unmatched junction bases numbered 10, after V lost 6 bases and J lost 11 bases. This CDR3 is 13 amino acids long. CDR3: CASSRLDRGDAFF. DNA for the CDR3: TGTGCCAGCAGCCGCCTTGACAGGGGGGATGCTTTCTTT.

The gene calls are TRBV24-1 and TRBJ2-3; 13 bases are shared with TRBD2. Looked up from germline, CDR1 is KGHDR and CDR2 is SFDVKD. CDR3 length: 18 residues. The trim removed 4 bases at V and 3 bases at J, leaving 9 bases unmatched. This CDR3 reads CATSDNPTSGGATDTQYF. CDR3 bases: TGTGCCACCAGTGACAACCCAACTAGCGGGGGGGCAACAGATACGCAGTATTTT.

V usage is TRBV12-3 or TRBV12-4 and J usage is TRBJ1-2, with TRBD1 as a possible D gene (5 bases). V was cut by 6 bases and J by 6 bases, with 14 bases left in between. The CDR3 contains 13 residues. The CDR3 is CASSSTGVNGYTF. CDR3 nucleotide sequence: TGTGCCAGCAGCTCCACGGGGGTGAATGGCTACACCTTC.

CDR3 DNA: TGTGCCAGCAGTGCGGGGGGGTACGAGCAGTACTTC. It encodes CASSAGGYEQYF. The chain carries TRBV25-1 and TRBJ2-7; 8 nucleotides line up with TRBD2. Per the germline V gene, CDR1 is MGHDK and CDR2 is SYGVNS. The length of the CDR3 is 12 residues. V shed 4 bases, J shed 4 bases, and the junction held 0 bases outside the gene matches.

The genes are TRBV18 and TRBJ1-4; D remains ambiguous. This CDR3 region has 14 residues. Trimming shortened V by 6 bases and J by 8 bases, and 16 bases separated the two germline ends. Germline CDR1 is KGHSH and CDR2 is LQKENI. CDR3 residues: CASSGGRLREKLFF. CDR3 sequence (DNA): TGTGCCAGCTCTGGAGGACGGCTAAGGGAAAAACTGTTTTTT. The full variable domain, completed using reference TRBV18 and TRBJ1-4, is NAGVMQNPRHLVRRRGQEARLRCSPMKGHSHVYWYRQLPEEGLKFMVYLQKENIIDESGMPKERFSAEFPKEGPSILRIQQVVRGDSAAYFCASSGGRLREKLFFGSGTQLSVL.

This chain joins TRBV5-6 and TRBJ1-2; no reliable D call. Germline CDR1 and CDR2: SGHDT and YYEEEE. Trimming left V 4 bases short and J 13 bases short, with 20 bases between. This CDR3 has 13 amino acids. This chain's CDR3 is CASSPRWAAVGTF. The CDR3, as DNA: TGTGCCAGCAGCCCACGGTGGGCAGCTGTGGGCACCTTC.

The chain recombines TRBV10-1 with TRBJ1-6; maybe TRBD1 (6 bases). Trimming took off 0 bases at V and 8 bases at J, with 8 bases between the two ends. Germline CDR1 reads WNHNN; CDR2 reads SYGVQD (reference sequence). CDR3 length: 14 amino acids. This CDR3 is CASSESGGHSPLHF. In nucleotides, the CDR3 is TGCGCCAGCAGTGAGTCGGGGGGCCATTCACCCCTCCACTTT.

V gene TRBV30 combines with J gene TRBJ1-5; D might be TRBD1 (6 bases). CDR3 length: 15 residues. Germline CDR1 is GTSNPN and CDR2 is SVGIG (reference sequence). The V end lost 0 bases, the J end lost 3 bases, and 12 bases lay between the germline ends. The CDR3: CAWSVGGTLNQPQHF. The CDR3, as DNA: TGTGCCTGGAGTGTAGGGGGGACACTCAATCAGCCCCAGCATTTT.

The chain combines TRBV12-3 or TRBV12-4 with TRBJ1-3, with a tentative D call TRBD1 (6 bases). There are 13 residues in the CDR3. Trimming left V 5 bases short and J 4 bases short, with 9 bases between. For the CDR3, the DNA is TGTGCCAGCAGTGGAACAGGGGGAAACACCATATATTTT. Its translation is CASSGTGGNTIYF.

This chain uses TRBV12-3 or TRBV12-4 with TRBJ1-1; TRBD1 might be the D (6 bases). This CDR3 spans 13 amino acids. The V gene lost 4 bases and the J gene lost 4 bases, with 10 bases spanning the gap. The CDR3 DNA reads TGTGCCAGCAGTTACAGGGTCCTCACTGAAGCTTTCTTT. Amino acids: CASSYRVLTEAFF.

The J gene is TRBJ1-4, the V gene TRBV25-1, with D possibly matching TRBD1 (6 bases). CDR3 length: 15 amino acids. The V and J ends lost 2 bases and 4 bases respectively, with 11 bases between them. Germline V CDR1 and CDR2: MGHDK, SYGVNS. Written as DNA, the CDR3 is TGTGCCAGCAGTGAACCCCGAGGGGGTAATGAAAAACTGTTTTTT. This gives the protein CASSEPRGGNEKLFF.

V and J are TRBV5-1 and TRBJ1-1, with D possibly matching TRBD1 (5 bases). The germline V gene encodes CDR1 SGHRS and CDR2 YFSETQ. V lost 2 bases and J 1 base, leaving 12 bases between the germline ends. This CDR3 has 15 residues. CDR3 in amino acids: CASSFREGQNTEAFF. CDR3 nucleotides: TGCGCCAGCAGCTTTAGGGAGGGGCAGAACACTGAAGCTTTCTTT.

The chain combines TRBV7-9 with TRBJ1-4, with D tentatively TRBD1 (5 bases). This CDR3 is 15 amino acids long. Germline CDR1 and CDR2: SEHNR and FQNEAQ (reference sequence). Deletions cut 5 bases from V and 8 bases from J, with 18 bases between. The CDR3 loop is CASSPRRSGGEKLFF. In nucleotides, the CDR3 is TGTGCCAGCAGCCCCAGACGGAGTGGGGGGGAAAAACTGTTTTTT.

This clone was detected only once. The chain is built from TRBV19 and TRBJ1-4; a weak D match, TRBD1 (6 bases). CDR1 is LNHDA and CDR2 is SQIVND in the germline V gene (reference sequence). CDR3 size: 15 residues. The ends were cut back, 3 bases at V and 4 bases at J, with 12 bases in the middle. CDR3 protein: CASSIARGGNEKLFF. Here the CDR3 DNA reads TGTGCCAGTAGTATCGCCAGGGGAGGTAATGAAAAACTGTTTTTT. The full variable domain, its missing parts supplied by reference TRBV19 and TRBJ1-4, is DGGITQSPKYLFRKEGQNVTLSCEQNLNHDAMYWYRQDPGQGLRLIYYSQIVNDFQKGDIAEGYSVSREKKESFPLTVTSAQKNPTAFYLCASSIARGGNEKLFFGSGTQLSVL.

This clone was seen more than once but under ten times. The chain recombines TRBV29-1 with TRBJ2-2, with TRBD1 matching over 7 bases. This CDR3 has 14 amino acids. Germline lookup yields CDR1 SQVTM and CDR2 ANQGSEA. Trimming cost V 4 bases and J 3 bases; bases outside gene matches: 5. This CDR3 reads CSVVGQAHTGELFF. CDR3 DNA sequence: TGCAGCGTTGTTGGACAGGCGCACACCGGGGAGCTGTTTTTT.

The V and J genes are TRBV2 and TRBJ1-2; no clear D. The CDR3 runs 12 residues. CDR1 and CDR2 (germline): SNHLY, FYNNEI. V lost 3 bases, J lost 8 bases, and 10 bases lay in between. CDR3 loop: CASSETSWGYTF. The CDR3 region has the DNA TGTGCCAGCAGTGAGACAAGTTGGGGCTACACCTTC.

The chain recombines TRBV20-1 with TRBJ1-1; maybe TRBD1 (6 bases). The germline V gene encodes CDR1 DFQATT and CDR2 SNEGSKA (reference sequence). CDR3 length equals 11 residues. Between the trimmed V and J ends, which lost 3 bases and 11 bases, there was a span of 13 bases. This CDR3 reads CSASNRRGAFF. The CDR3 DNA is TGCAGTGCTAGTAATAGGAGGGGGGCTTTCTTT.

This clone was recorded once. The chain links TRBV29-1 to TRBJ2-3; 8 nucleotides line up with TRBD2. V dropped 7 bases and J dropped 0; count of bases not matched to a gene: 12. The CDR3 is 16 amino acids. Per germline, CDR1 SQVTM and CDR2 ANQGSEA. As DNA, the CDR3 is TGCAGCGCCCACCGCCCCGGGGGGGCTAGCACAGATACGCAGTATTTT. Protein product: CSAHRPGGASTDTQYF.

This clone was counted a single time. The CDR3 nucleotides read TGTGCCTGGAGTGTAAAGGGGAACACTGGGGCCAACGTCCTGACTTTC. Translating it yields CAWSVKGNTGANVLTF. This chain uses TRBV30 with TRBJ2-6, with D possibly matching TRBD1 (5 bases). The CDR3 is 16 amino acids. Germline values: CDR1 GTSNPN, CDR2 SVGIG (reference sequence). Trimming took off 0 bases at V and 2 bases at J, with 11 bases between the two ends.

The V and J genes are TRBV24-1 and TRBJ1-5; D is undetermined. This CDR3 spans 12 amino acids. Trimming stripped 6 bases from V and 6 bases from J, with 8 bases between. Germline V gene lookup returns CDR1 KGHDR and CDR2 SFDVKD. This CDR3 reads CATSTGTQPQHF. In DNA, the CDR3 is TGTGCCACCAGTACGGGCACTCAGCCCCAGCATTTT.

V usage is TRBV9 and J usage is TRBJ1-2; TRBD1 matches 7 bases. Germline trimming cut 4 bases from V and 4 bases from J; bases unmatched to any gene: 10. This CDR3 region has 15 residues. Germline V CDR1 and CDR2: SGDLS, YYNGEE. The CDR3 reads CASSLGQDGVYGYTF. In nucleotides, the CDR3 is TGTGCCAGCAGCTTAGGACAGGATGGCGTCTATGGCTACACCTTC.

CDR3 sequence (DNA): TGTGCCAGCAGCTTGGAGAATAGCGGGGACAATGAGCAGTTCTTC. Its translation: CASSLENSGDNEQFF. J is TRBJ2-1 and V is TRBV5-8; 8 nucleotides agree with TRBD2. Trimming at V came to 0 bases and at J to 5 bases, leaving 4 bases not matched to a gene. The germline gives CDR1 SGHTS, CDR2 YDEGEE. The CDR3 has 15 amino acids.

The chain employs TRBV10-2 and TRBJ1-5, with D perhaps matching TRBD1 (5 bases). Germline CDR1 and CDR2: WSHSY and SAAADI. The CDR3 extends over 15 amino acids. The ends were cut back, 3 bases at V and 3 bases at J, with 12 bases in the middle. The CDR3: CASSDEGTYNQPQHF. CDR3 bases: TGCGCCAGCAGTGATGAGGGGACCTACAATCAGCCCCAGCATTTT.